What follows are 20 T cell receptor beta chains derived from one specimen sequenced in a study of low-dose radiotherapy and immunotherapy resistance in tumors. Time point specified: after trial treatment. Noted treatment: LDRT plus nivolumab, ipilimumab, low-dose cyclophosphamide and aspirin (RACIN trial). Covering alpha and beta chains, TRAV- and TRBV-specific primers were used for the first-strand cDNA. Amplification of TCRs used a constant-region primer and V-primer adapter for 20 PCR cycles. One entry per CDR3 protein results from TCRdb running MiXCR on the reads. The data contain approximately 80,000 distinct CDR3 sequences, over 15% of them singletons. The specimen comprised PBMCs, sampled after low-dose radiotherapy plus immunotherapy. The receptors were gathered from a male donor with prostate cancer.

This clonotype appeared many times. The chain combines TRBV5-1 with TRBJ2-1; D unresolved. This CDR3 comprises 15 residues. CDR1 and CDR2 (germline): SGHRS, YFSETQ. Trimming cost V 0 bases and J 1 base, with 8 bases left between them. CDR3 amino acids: CASSLGGFSYNEQFF. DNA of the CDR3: TGCGCCAGCAGCTTGGGCGGTTTTTCCTACAATGAGCAGTTCTTC.

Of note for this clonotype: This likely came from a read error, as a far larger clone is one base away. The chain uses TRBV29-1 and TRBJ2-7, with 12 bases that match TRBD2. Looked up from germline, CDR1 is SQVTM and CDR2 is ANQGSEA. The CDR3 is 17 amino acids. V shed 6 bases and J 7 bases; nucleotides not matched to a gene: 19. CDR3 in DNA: TGCAGCGTGGCGGGACTAGCGGGTTCCAGCTCCTACAATGAGCAGTACTTC. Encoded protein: CSVAGLAGSSSYNEQYF.

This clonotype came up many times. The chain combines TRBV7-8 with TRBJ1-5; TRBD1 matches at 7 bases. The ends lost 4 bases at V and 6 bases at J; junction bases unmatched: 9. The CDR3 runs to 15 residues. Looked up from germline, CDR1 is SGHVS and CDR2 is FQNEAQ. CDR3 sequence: CASSSGQDTSQPQHF. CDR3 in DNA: TGTGCCAGCAGCTCAGGACAGGACACCTCTCAGCCCCAGCATTTT.

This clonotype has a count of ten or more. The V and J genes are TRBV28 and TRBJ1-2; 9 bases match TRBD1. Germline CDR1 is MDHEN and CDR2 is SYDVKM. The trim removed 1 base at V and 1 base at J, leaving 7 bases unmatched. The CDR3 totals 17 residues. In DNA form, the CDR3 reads TGTGCCAGCAGTTTATATCAGCGACAGGGGGATAACTATGGCTACACCTTC. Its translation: CASSLYQRQGDNYGYTF.

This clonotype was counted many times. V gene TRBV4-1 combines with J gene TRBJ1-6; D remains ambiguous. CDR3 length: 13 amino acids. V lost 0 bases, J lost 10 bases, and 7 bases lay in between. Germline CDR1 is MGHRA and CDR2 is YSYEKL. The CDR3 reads CASSQDARSPLHF. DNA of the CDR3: TGCGCCAGCAGCCAAGACGCGAGATCACCCCTCCACTTT.

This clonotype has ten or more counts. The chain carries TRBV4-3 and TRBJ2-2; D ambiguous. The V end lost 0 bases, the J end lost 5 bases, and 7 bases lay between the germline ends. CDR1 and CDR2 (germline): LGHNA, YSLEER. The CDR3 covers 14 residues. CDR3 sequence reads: CASSQEWGTGELFF. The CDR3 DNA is TGCGCCAGCAGCCAAGAATGGGGAACCGGGGAGCTGTTTTTT.

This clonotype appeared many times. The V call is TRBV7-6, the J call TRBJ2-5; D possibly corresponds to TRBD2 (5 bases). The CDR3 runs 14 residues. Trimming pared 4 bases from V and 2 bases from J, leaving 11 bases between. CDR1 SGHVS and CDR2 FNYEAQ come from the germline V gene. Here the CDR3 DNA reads TGTGCCAGCAGCTCAGTAGGCGGGCAAGAGACCCAGTACTTC. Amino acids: CASSSVGGQETQYF. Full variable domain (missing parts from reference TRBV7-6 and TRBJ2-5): GAGVSQSPRYKVTKRGQDVALRCDPISGHVSLYWYRQALGQGPEFLTYFNYEAQQDKSGLPNDRFSAERPEGSISTLTIQRTEQRDSAMYRCASSSVGGQETQYFGPGTRLLVL.

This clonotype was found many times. The CDR3 DNA reads TGTGCCAGCACTCCGGAGCGGGAGTCTTCACCCGAGCAGTACTTC. It yields the protein CASTPERESSPEQYF. The chain links TRBV28 to TRBJ2-7; the match to TRBD2 covers 8 bases. After removal of 7 bases from V and 6 bases from J, the junction contained 14 bases not matched to a gene. The CDR3 spans 15 residues. The V gene's germline CDR1 is MDHEN and CDR2 SYDVKM.

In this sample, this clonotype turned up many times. CDR3 sequence (DNA): TGTGCCAGCAGCCCCTCGGGACTATACCAAGAGACCCAGTACTTC. This sequence encodes CASSPSGLYQETQYF. The rearrangement links TRBV7-2 to TRBJ2-5, with 7 bases aligning to TRBD2. Trimming cost V 5 bases and J 0 bases; bases outside gene matches: 6. CDR1 SGHTA and CDR2 FQGNSA come from the germline V gene. This CDR3 contains 15 residues.

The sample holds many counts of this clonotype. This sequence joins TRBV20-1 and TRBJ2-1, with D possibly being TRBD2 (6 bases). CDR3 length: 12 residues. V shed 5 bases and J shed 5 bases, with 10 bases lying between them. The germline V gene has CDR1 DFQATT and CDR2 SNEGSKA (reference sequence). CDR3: CSARGVNNEQFF. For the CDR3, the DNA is TGCAGTGCTCGCGGGGTAAACAATGAGCAGTTCTTC.

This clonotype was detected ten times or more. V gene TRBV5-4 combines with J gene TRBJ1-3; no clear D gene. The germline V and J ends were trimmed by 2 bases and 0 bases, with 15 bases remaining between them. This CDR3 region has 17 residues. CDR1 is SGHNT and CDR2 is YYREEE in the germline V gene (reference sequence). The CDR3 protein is CASSLIGENPSGNTIYF. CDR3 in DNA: TGTGCCAGCAGCTTAATCGGCGAGAATCCCTCTGGAAACACCATATATTTT.

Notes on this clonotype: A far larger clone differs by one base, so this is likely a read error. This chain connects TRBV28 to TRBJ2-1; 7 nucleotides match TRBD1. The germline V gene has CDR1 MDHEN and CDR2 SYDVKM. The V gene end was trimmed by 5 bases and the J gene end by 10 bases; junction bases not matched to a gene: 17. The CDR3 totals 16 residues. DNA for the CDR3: TGTGCCAGCAGTCCGCCAACCGGGACAGCACCCTACGAGCAGTTCTTC. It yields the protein CASSPPTGTAPYEQFF.

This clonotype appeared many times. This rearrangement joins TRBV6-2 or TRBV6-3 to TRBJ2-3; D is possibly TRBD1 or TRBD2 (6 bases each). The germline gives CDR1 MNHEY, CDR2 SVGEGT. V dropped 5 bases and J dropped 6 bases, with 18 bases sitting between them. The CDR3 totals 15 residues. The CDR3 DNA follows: TGTGCCAGCAGTGAATCACGAGGGGGGATGGATACGCAGTATTTT. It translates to CASSESRGGMDTQYF.

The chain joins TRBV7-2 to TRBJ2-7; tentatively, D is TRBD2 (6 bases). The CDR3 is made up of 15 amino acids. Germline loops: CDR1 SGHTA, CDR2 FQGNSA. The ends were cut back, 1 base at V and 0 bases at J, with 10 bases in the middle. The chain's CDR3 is CASSLDGRGSYEQYF. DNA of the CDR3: TGTGCCAGCAGCTTAGACGGGCGGGGCTCCTACGAGCAGTACTTC. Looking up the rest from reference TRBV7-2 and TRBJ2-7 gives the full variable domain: GAGVSQSPSNKVTEKGKDVELRCDPISGHTALYWYRQSLGQGLEFLIYFQGNSAPDKSGLPSDRFSAERTGGSVSTLTIQRTQQEDSAVYLCASSLDGRGSYEQYFGPGTRLTVT.

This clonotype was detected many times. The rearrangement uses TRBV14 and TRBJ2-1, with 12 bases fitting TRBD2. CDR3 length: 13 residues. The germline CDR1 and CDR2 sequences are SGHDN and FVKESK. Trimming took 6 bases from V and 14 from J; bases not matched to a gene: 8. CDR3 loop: CASRLTSGSTEFF. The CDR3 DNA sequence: TGTGCCAGCAGATTGACTAGCGGGAGCACAGAGTTCTTC.

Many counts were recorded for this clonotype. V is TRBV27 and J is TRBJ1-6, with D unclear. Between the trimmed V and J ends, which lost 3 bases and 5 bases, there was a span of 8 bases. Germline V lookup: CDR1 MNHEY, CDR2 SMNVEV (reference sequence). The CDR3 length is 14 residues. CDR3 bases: TGTGCCAGCAGTTTCCTCGAGAATAATTCACCCCTCCACTTT. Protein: CASSFLENNSPLHF.

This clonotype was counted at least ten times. DNA of the CDR3: TGTGCCAGCAGTTTAGGCCCTAGTTACACCGGGGAGCTGTTTTTT. Translation: CASSLGPSYTGELFF. The chain carries TRBV28 and TRBJ2-2; D uncertain. CDR1 and CDR2 from the germline V gene are MDHEN and SYDVKM. Trimming cost V 2 bases and J 3 bases, with 10 bases left between them. This CDR3 region has 15 residues.

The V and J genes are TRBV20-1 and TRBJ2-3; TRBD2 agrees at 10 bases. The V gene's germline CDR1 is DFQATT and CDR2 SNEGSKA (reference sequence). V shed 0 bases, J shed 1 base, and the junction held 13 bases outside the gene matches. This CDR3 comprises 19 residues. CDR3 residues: CSARDYRGTSDSGTDTQYF. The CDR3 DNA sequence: TGCAGTGCTAGAGATTATAGGGGGACTAGCGATTCTGGCACAGATACGCAGTATTTT.

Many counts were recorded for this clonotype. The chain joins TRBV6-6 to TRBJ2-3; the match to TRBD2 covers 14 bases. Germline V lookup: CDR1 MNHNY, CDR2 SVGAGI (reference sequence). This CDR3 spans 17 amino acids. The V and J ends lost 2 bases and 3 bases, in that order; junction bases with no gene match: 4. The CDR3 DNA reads TGTGCCAGCAGTTACGGGACTAGCGGGAGCGGGACAGATACGCAGTATTTT. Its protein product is CASSYGTSGSGTDTQYF.

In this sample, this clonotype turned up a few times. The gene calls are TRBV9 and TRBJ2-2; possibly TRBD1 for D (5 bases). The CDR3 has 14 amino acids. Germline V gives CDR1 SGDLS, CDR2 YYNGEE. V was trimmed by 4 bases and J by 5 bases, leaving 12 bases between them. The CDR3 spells CASSPSYRTGELFF. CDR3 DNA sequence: TGTGCCAGCAGCCCGTCATACAGGACCGGGGAGCTGTTTTTT.